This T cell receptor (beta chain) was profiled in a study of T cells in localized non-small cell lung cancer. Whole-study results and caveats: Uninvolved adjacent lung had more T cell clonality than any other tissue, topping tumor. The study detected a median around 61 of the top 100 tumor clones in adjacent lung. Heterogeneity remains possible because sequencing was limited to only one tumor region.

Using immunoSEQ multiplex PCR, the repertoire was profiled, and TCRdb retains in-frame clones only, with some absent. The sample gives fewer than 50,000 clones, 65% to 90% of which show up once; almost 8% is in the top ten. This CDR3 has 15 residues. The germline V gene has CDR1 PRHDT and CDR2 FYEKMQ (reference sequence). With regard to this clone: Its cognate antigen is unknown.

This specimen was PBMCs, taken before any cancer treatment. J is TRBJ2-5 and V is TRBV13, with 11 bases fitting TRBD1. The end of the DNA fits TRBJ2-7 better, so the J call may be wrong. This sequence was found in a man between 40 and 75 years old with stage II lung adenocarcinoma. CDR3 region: CASSPMGQGAYEQYF. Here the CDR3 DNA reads TGTGCCAGCAGCCCTATGGGACAGGGGGCCTACGAGCAGTACTTC.